The T cell receptor beta chain described here comes from a study of shared clonotypes between healthy human individuals. Study-wide background: The study used three CD4 naive, three CD4 memory, two CD8 naive and one CD8 memory plate per donor. Findings and limits, study-wide: Represented diversity (both genetic and exposure-history) was limited by the small number of donors.

Some clones are missing from TCRdb's copy, which holds only in-frame ones; the method was immunoSEQ multiplex PCR. The sample shows roughly 700,000 clones, less than 95% of them seen only once. This CDR3 contains 13 residues. V shed 5 bases and J shed 0 bases, with 10 bases lying between them. CDR1 SQVTM and CDR2 ANQGSEA come from the germline V gene. A note on this clone: Its antigen is as yet unknown.

The gene calls are TRBV29-1 and TRBJ1-2; D gene ambiguous. The clonotype originates from a man aged 18 to 29 in good health. Some clones in this sample may be carry-over from other donors' samples. The sequencing sample was made of memory CD8+ T cells from PBMCs. Subset meaning: CD45RO+ cells pooled with CCR7-negative TemRA cells. CDR3 in DNA: TGCAGCGTTCCCCCCAGTGCTAACTATGGCTACACCTTC. Protein sequence: CSVPPSANYGYTF.